This entry lists 14 T cell receptor beta chains sequenced from one sample in a study of blood T cell repertoires in COVID-19. Clones were read by immunoSEQ multiplex PCR, and TCRdb kept only the in-frame ones, dropping some. The table records fewer than 200,000 clones, approximately 90% of them present only once. What was sequenced was peripheral blood. All receptors derive from a man aged 45 to 65 who had recovered from COVID-19.

The rearrangement uses TRBV6-5 and TRBJ1-5; maybe TRBD1 (5 bases). The CDR3 covers 13 residues. Trimming left V 6 bases short and J 4 bases short, with 10 bases between. The V gene's germline CDR1 is MNHEY and CDR2 SVGAGI. The CDR3 nucleotides are TGTGCCAGCAGAACTGCAGGGAATCAGCCCCAGCATTTT. Amino acids: CASRTAGNQPQHF.

This rearrangement joins TRBV9 to TRBJ1-2; TRBD1 matches 9 bases. The ends lost 0 bases at V and 7 bases at J; junction bases unmatched: 7. The CDR3 runs to 15 residues. The germline gives CDR1 SGDLS, CDR2 YYNGEE. CDR3 coding DNA: TGTGCCAGCAGCGTAGGGGCGACAGGGGGAAGTGGCTACACCTTC. Amino acid sequence: CASSVGATGGSGYTF.

The rearrangement links TRBV29-1 to TRBJ2-7, with 10 bases aligning to TRBD1. CDR1 is SQVTM and CDR2 is ANQGSEA in the germline V gene. There are 16 residues in the CDR3. V gave up 0 bases and J gave up 1 base; unmatched junction bases: 6. The CDR3 sequence is CSVEDRDRGPSYEQYF. CDR3 DNA sequence: TGCAGCGTTGAAGATCGGGACAGGGGTCCTTCCTACGAGCAGTACTTC.

The chain carries TRBV7-2 and TRBJ2-3, with 7 bases identical to TRBD2. The V and J ends lost 5 bases and 1 base, in that order; junction bases with no gene match: 9. The CDR3 has 16 residues. Germline V CDR1 and CDR2: SGHTA, FQGNSA. CDR3 residues: CASSVTSLGGTDTQYF. CDR3 bases: TGTGCCAGCAGCGTGACTAGCCTAGGGGGCACAGATACGCAGTATTTT.

The chain recombines TRBV11-2 with TRBJ1-3, with TRBD1 matching over 7 bases. Trimming cost V 5 bases and J 2 bases; bases outside gene matches: 6. Germline values: CDR1 SGHAT, CDR2 FQNNGV. The CDR3 spans 15 residues. CDR3 bases: TGTGCCAGCAGCCGAGAGACAGGGACTGGAAACACCATATATTTT. Translating it yields CASSRETGTGNTIYF.

This chain uses TRBV4-3 with TRBJ1-2, with 8 bases fitting TRBD1. Per the germline V gene, CDR1 is LGHNA and CDR2 is YSLEER. The CDR3 runs to 13 residues. The V gene end was trimmed by 3 bases and the J gene end by 8 bases; junction bases not matched to a gene: 5. CDR3 region: CASSQTGAAGYTF. In nucleotides, the CDR3 is TGCGCCAGCAGCCAGACAGGGGCTGCGGGCTACACCTTC.

The gene calls are TRBV18 and TRBJ2-1; no reliable D call. Trimming stripped 4 bases from V and 6 bases from J, with 10 bases between. The CDR3 contains 13 residues. Germline values: CDR1 KGHSH, CDR2 LQKENI. The CDR3: CASSQAQVNEQFF. For the CDR3, the DNA is TGTGCCAGCTCACAGGCCCAGGTCAATGAGCAGTTCTTC. The entire variable domain, with the rest obtained from reference TRBV18 and TRBJ2-1, is as follows: NAGVMQNPRHLVRRRGQEARLRCSPMKGHSHVYWYRQLPEEGLKFMVYLQKENIIDESGMPKERFSAEFPKEGPSILRIQQVVRGDSAAYFCASSQAQVNEQFFGPGTRLTVL.

The V and J genes are TRBV6-2 or TRBV6-3 and TRBJ2-1; 9 positions agree with TRBD2. This CDR3 has 19 residues. Germline CDR1 is MNHEY and CDR2 is SVGEGT. With 5 bases clipped from V and 6 bases from J, the junction kept 20 bases outside the gene matches. In DNA, the CDR3 is TGTGCCAGCAGTCCCGGGACAGTTTGGTCGGCGGGGGGGTTCAATGAGCAGTTCTTC. Amino acid sequence: CASSPGTVWSAGGFNEQFF.

This rearrangement joins TRBV2 to TRBJ2-5; 7 nucleotides align to TRBD1. The CDR3 is made up of 15 amino acids. Trimming cost V 6 bases and J 5 bases; bases outside gene matches: 12. Per germline, CDR1 SNHLY and CDR2 FYNNEI. The CDR3 DNA reads as TGTGCCAGCAGAAGGACAGGTTATCCCTCGGAGACCCAGTACTTC. Protein: CASRRTGYPSETQYF.

This clone came up once. This sequence joins TRBV7-3 and TRBJ2-1; 9 bases are shared with TRBD2. V lost 5 bases to trimming and J lost 7 bases; unmatched junction nucleotides: 9. The CDR3 is 15 amino acids. CDR1 and CDR2 (germline): SGHTA, FQGTGA. The CDR3 reads CASSPGAGGWNEQFF. The CDR3 bases are TGTGCCAGCAGCCCCGGGGCGGGAGGGTGGAATGAGCAGTTCTTC. Variable domain in full (rest from reference TRBV7-3 and TRBJ2-1): GAGVSQTPSNKVTEKGKYVELRCDPISGHTALYWYRQSLGQGPEFLIYFQGTGAADDSGLPNDRFFAVRPEGSVSTLKIQRTERGDSAVYLCASSPGAGGWNEQFFGPGTRLTVL.

This chain joins TRBV18 and TRBJ2-2; the D is unclear. This CDR3 contains 14 residues. Trimming cost V 8 bases and J 2 bases, with 12 bases left between them. The germline V gene has CDR1 KGHSH and CDR2 LQKENI. CDR3 region: CASRPLINTGELFF. CDR3 nucleotides: TGTGCCAGCCGCCCCCTAATCAACACCGGGGAGCTGTTTTTT.

CDR3 nucleotides: TGTGCCAGCAGCCAAGAGGGGGCTAGCGGGGGGGTCAGGGCCAAAAACATTCAGTACTTC. This sequence encodes CASSQEGASGGVRAKNIQYF. The gene calls are TRBV4-2 and TRBJ2-4; 12 positions agree with TRBD2. Germline V gene data show CDR1 as LGHNA and CDR2 as YNFKEQ. The CDR3 totals 20 residues. With V trimmed by 0 bases and J by 1 base, 10 bases remained unmatched.

This clone was counted only a few times. The chain couples TRBV19 to TRBJ2-1, with 8 bases fitting TRBD2. The germline gives CDR1 LNHDA, CDR2 SQIVND (reference sequence). The CDR3 is 16 amino acids. V lost 1 base and J lost 1; bases outside the gene matches: 3. In DNA, the CDR3 is TGTGCCAGTAGTATAGTGGCTAGCGGGTCCTACAATGAGCAGTTCTTC. Translated, it gives CASSIVASGSYNEQFF.

This chain uses TRBV19 with TRBJ2-1; 15 bases are a match to TRBD2. The CDR3 is made up of 16 amino acids. V trimming: 5 bases; J trimming: 4 bases; junction bases outside the gene matches: 3. From germline, CDR1 is LNHDA and CDR2 SQIVND (reference sequence). CDR3 region: CASSVGLAGGYNEQFF. CDR3 DNA: TGTGCCAGTAGTGTCGGACTAGCGGGGGGGTACAATGAGCAGTTCTTC.